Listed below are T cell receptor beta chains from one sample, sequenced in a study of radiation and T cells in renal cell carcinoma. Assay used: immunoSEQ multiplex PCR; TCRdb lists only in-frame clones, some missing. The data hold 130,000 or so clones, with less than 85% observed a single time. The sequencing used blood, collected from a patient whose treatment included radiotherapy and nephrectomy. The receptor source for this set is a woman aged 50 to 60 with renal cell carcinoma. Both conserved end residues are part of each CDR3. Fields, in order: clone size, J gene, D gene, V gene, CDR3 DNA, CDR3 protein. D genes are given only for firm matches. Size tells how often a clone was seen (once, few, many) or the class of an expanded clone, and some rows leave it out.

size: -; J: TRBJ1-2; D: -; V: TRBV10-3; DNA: TGTGCCATCAGTGTGGGTAACTATGGCTACACCTTC; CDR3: CAISVGNYGYTF
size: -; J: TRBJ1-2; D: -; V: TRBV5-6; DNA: TGTGCCAGCAGCTTGCCGGCGGACTATGGCTACACCTTC; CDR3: CASSLPADYGYTF
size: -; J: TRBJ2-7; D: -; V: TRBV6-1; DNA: TGTGCCAGCATGGTCCAGTCCTCCTACGAGCAGTACTTC; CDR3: CASMVQSSYEQYF
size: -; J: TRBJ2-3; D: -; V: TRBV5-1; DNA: TGCGCCAGCAGCTTGTTGGCAGGGTCAGATACGCAGTATTTT; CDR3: CASSLLAGSDTQYF
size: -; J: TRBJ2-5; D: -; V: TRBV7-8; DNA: TGTGCCAGCAGCTCTTCAGGACAGCTGGAGACCCAGTACTTC; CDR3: CASSSSGQLETQYF
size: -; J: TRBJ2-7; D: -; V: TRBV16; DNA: TGTGCCAGCAGCAGCCGGGACGGCTCCTACGAGCAGTACTTC; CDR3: CASSSRDGSYEQYF
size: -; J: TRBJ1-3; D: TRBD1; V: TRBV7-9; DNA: TGTGCCAGCAGCCCCCCGACAGGGTATAGAAACACCATATATTTT; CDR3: CASSPPTGYRNTIYF
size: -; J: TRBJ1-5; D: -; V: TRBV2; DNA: TGTGCCAGCACCGCGTGGGGGGAGGGCAATCAGCCCCAGCATTTT; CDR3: CASTAWGEGNQPQHF
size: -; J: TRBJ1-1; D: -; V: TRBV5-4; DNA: TGTGCCAGCAGCTTGGCGGGAAACACTGAAGCTTTCTTT; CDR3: CASSLAGNTEAFF
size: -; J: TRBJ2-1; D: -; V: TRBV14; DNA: TGTGCCAGCAGCCAAGTTTCCTTCAATGAGCAGTTCTTC; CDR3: CASSQVSFNEQFF
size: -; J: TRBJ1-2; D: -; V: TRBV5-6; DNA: TGTGCCAGCAGCTTGGGGGTGCTTACCTCAACCTTC; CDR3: CASSLGVLTSTF
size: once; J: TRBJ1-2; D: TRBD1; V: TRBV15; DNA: TGTGCCACCAGCAGAGATCGCGCAGGGGGCTGGGGCTACACCTTC; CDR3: CATSRDRAGGWGYTF
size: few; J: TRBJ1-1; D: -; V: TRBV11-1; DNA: TGTGCCAGCAGCGTGGGGGCGGTCACTGAAGCTTTCTTT; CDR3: CASSVGAVTEAFF
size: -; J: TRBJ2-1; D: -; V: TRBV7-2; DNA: TGTGCCAGCAGTGTGGGGCTTGACGACAATGAGCAGTTCTTC; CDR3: CASSVGLDDNEQFF
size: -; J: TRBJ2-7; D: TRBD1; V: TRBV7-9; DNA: TGTGCCAGCAGTTGGGACAGGGGAGGAGCGCACTCCTACGAGCAGTACTTC; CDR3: CASSWDRGGAHSYEQYF
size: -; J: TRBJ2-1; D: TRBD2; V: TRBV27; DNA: TGTGCCAGCAGCATCACTAGCGGGAGTTTTAATGAGCAGTTCTTC; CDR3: CASSITSGSFNEQFF
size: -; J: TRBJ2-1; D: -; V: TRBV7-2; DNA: TGTGCCAGCAGCCAGGGACTGAGATACAATGAGCAGTTCTTC; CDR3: CASSQGLRYNEQFF
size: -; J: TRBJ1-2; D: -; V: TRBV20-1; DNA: TGCAGTGCTAGATTGGGGCAAAGCTACACCTTC; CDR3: CSARLGQSYTF
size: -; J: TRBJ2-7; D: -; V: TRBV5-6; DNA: TGTGCCAGCAGCTTGGCCTGGAGGGGGTCTTACGAGCAGTACTTC; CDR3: CASSLAWRGSYEQYF
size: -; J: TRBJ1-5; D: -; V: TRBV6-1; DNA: TGTGCCAGCAGTGAATTGGCAGGACATAGCAATCAGCCCCAGCATTTT; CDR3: CASSELAGHSNQPQHF
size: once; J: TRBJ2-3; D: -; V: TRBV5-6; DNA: TGTGCCAGCAGCTTGCTGGCAGGGGTCTTTACAGATACGCAGTATTTT; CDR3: CASSLLAGVFTDTQYF
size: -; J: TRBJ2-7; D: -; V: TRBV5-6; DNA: TGTGCCAGCAGCTTGATAAGTGTCGCCTACGAGCAGTACTTC; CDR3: CASSLISVAYEQYF
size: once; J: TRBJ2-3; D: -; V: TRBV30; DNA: TGTGCCTGGAGTGCCTCCTCCATTTTGGATACGCAGTATTTT; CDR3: CAWSASSILDTQYF
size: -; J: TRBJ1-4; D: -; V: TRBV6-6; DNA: TGTGCCAGCAGTTATTCCAGTAGTGAAAAACTGTTTTTT; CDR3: CASSYSSSEKLFF
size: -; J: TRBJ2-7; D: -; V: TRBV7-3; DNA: TGTGCCAGCAGCTTGGCAGGGTTACGCTCCTACGAGCAGTACTTC; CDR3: CASSLAGLRSYEQYF
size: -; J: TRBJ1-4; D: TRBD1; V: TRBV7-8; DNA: TGTGCCAGCAGCGAGAGAGACAGGGGGCTTGGAAAACTGTTTTTT; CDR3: CASSERDRGLGKLFF
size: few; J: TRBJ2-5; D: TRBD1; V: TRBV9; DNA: TGTGCCAGCAGCGTAGACCCGGGACAGGAGGAGACCCAGTACTTC; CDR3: CASSVDPGQEETQYF
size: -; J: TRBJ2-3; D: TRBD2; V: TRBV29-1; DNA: TGCAGCGTCCCCCGTAGCGGGGCAGATACGCAGTATTTT; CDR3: CSVPRSGADTQYF
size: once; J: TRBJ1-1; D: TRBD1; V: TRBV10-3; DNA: TGTGCCATCAGTTTGACAGGGGGGGGAATGAACACTGAAGCTTTCTTT; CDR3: CAISLTGGGMNTEAFF
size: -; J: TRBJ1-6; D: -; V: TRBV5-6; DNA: TGTGCCAGCAGCTTAGGTAATTCACCCCTCCACTTT; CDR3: CASSLGNSPLHF
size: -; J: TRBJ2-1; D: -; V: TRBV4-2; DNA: TGTGCCAGCAGCCAACAAGGAAGCTCCTACAATGAGCAGTTCTTC; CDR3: CASSQQGSSYNEQFF
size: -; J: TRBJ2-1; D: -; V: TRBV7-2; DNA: TGTGCCAGCAGCTTGTCCGGGAGCTCCTACAATGAGCAGTTCTTC; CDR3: CASSLSGSSYNEQFF
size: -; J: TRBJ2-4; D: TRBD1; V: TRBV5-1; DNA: TGCGCCAGCAGCTTGGGGCAGGGGGTAGACATTCAGTACTTC; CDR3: CASSLGQGVDIQYF
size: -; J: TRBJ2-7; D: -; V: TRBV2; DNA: TGTGCCAGCAATGAAGGCAGTACGTACGAGCAGTACTTC; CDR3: CASNEGSTYEQYF
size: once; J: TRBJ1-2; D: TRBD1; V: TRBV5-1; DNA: TGCGCCAGCAGCCAGGGGACAGCCCTTCGGTATGGCTACACCTTC; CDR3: CASSQGTALRYGYTF
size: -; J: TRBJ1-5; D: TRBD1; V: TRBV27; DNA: TGTGCCAGCACTATGACAGGGAGCAATCAGCCCCAGCATTTT; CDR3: CASTMTGSNQPQHF
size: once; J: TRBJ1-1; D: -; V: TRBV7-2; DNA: TGTGCCAGCAGCTTCAATGGAGTGAACACTGAAGCTTTCTTT; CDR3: CASSFNGVNTEAFF
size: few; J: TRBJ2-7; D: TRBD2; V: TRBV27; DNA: TGTGCCAGCGGAACCCCTAGCGGGAGGATCTACGAGCAGTACTTC; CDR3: CASGTPSGRIYEQYF
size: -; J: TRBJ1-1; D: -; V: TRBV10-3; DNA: TGTGCCATCAGTGAGACAGGGTCCCCCACTGAAGCTTTCTTT; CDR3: CAISETGSPTEAFF
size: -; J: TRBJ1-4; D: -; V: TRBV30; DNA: TGTGCCTGGAGTAGCAATCGGATGGGTCCTGGAAAACTGTTTTTT; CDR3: CAWSSNRMGPGKLFF
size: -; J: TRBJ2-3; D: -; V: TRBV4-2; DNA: TGTGCCAGCAGAACAGGGTCTGGGCAAGATACGCAGTATTTT; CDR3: CASRTGSGQDTQYF
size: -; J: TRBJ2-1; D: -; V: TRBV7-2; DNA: TGTGCCAGCAGCCGGACCTGGTTTAATGAGCAGTTCTTC; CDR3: CASSRTWFNEQFF
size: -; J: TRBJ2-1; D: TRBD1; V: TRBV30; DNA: TGTGCCTGGAGTGGACAGGGTGTAGGGGAGCAGTTCTTC; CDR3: CAWSGQGVGEQFF
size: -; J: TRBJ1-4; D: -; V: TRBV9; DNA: TGTGCCAGCAGCGCCACAGCAACTAATGAAAAACTGTTTTTT; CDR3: CASSATATNEKLFF
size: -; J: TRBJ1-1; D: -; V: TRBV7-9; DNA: TGTGCCAGCAGCTTACCGGGGACTGAAGCTTTCTTT; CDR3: CASSLPGTEAFF
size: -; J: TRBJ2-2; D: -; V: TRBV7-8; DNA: TGTGCCAGCAGCCAATCGAACACCGGGGAGCTGTTTTTT; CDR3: CASSQSNTGELFF
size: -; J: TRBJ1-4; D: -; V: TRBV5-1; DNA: TGCGCCAGCAGCTTGGTCCCGGGGGCAGAAGAAAAACTGTTTTTT; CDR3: CASSLVPGAEEKLFF
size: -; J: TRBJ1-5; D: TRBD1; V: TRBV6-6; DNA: TGTGCCAGCAGCCCACAGGGGGGTCAGCCCCAGCATTTT; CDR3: CASSPQGGQPQHF
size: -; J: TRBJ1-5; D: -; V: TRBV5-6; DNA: TGTGCCAGCAGCTTGGGGCCCCAGCATTTT; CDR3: CASSLGPQHF
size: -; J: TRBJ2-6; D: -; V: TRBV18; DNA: TGTGCCAGCCCACGGCGCGGAGGGGGGCCTGGGGCCAACGTCCTGACTTTC; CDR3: CASPRRGGGPGANVLTF
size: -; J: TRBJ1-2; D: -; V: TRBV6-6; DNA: TGTGCCAGCAGTTACGTCGGGGATGGCTACACCTTC; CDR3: CASSYVGDGYTF
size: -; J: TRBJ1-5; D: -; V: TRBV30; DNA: TGTGCCTGGAGCAGGGTGAATCAGCCCCAGCATTTT; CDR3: CAWSRVNQPQHF
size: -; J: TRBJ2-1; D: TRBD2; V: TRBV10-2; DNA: TGCGCCAGCACCTCCGGACTAGCGGGAGGTGATGAGCAGTTCTTC; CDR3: CASTSGLAGGDEQFF
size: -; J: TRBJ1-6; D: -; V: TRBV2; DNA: TGTGCGACCACCCGGGAAGTTAATTCACCCCTCCACTTT; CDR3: CATTREVNSPLHF
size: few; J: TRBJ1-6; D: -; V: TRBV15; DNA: TGTGCCACCAGCAGAGACAGGGTGGGAAATTCACCCCTCCACTTT; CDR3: CATSRDRVGNSPLHF
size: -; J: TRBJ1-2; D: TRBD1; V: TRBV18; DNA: TGTGCCAGCTCACCTGGACAGGGCAGCTTAAGAGGCTACACCTTC; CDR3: CASSPGQGSLRGYTF
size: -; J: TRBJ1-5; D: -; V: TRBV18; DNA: TGTGCCAGCTCACCGTCGCTCGGACAGATCAATCAGCCCCAGCATTTT; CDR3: CASSPSLGQINQPQHF